This TCR beta chain derives from a study of cytomegalovirus exposure and HLA in healthy donors. Study context: From donors who were HLA-typed, an early data release held around 80 million unique TCRs. Study observations and caveats: Rarity held for most TCR sequences, but there were some public TCRs that occurred in many donors.

This clone occurred a few times. Its antigen is undetermined. The germline CDR1 and CDR2 sequences are ENHRY and SYGVKD. J gave up 4 bases and V 6 bases, and 7 bases lay outside the gene matches. The CDR3 is made up of 14 amino acids. PCR employed 60 Vbeta and 13 Jbeta primers. Profiled with immunoSEQ multiplex PCR; TCRdb holds only in-frame clones, not every one. The sample contains approximately 170,000 clones, roughly four fifths of which appear only once. The sequence derives from a man aged 50-59 years in good health and CMV-seropositive. The rearrangement uses TRBV10-3 and TRBJ2-7, with 9 positions matching TRBD1. Specimen: PBMCs. Written as DNA, the CDR3 is TGTGCCATCAGGAGGACAGGGGAATCTTACGAGCAGTACTTC. This codes for CAIRRTGESYEQYF.